The present TCR beta chain was sequenced within a study of T-cell memory formation after mild COVID-19. This clonotype was seen more than once but under ten times. TCRdb reanalysed the 5' RACE reads using MiXCR and keeps one entry per CDR3 protein. The sample comprises 250,000 to 300,000 distinct CDR3 sequences, over 15% of which are singletons, and under 25% rests with the top ten. The trim removed 2 bases at V and 7 bases at J, leaving 16 bases unmatched. The CDR3 totals 19 residues. The germline V gene has CDR1 LNHNV and CDR2 YYDKDF (reference sequence). Sequenced sample: PBMCs or a T cell subset sorted from them (not recorded which). The chain links TRBV15 to TRBJ2-1; 11 nucleotides agree with TRBD2. The sequence derives from a man aged 18 to 30 who had mild COVID-19 (a few samples of this study predate the infection). Cell type and time point are not known. Here the CDR3 DNA reads TGTGCCACCAGCAGACCTTTTTCGGCTAGCGGGGGGTCTCGGAATGAGCAGTTCTTC. This translates into CATSRPFSASGGSRNEQFF.